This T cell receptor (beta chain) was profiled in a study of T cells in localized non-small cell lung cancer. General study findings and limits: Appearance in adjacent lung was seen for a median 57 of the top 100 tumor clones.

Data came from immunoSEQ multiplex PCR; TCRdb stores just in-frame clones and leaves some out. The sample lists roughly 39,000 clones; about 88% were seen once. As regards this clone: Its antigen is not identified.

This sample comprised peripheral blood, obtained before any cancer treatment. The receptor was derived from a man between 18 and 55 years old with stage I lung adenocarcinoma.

CDR3 protein: CASSTNRGFWVNTEAFF. DNA of the CDR3: TGTGCCAGCAGCACCAACAGGGGTTTTTGGGTGAACACTGAAGCTTTCTTT. The V and J genes are TRBV5-6 and TRBJ1-1, with TRBD1 identical over 7 bases. This CDR3 has 17 residues. The V and J ends lost 4 bases and 0 bases, in that order; junction bases with no gene match: 12. The germline V gene has CDR1 SGHDT and CDR2 YYEEEE. Full variable domain (rest looked up from reference TRBV5-6 and TRBJ1-1): DAGVTQSPTHLIKTRGQQVTLRCSPKSGHDTVSWYQQALGQGPQFIFQYYEEEERQRGNFPDRFSGHQFPNYSSELNVNALLLGDSALYLCASSTNRGFWVNTEAFFGQGTRLTVV.